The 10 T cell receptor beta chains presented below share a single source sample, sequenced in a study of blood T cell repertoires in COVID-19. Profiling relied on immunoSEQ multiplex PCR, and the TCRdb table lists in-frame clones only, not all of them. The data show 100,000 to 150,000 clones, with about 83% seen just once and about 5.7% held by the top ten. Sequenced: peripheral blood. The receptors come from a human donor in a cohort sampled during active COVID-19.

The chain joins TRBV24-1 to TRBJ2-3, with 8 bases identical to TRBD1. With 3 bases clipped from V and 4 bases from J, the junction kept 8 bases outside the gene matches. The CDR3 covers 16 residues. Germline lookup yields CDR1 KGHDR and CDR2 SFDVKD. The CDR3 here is CATSDVGQGQPDTQYF. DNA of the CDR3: TGTGCCACCAGTGATGTCGGACAGGGTCAGCCAGATACGCAGTATTTT.

The CDR3 sequence is CASSSSGGLQETQYF. CDR3 coding DNA: TGTGCCAGCAGCTCAAGCGGGGGTCTCCAAGAGACCCAGTACTTC. J is TRBJ2-5 and V is TRBV5-5, with 8 bases aligning to TRBD2. The CDR3 extends over 15 amino acids. CDR1 and CDR2 (germline): SGHKS, YYEKEE (reference sequence). V was clipped by 3 bases and J by 1 base; unmatched bases: 5.

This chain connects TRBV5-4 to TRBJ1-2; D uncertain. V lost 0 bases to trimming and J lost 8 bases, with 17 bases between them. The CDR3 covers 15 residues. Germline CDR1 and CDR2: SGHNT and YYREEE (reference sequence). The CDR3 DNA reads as TGTGCCAGCAGCTTGGTGGGAGGGCCCTCTGGGGGCTACACCTTC. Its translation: CASSLVGGPSGGYTF.

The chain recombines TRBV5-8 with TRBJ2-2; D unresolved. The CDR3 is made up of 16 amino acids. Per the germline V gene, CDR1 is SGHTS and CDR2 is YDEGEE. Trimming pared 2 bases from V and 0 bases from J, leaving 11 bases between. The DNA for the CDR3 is TGTGCCAGCAGCTTCGGCAGGATCGCGAACACCGGGGAGCTGTTTTTT. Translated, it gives CASSFGRIANTGELFF.

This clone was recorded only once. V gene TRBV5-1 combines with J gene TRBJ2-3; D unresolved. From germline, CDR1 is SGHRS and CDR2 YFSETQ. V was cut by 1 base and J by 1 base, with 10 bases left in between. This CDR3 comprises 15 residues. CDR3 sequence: CASSLQLACTDTQYF. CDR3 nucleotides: TGCGCCAGCAGCTTGCAATTAGCCTGCACAGATACGCAGTATTTT. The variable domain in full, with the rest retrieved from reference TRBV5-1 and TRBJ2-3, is KAGVTQTPRYLIKTRGQQVTLSCSPISGHRSVSWYQQTPGQGLQFLFEYFSETQRNKGNFPGRFSGRQFSNSRSEMNVSTLELGDSALYLCASSLQLACTDTQYFGPGTRLTVL.

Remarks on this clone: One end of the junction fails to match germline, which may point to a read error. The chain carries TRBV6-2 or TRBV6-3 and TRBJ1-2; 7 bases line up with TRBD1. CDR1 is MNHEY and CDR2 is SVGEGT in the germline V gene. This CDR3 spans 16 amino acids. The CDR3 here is CASSRNRDSTNYGYTF. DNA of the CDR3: TGTGCCAGCAGTCGTAACCGGGACAGTACTAATTATGGCTACACCTTC.

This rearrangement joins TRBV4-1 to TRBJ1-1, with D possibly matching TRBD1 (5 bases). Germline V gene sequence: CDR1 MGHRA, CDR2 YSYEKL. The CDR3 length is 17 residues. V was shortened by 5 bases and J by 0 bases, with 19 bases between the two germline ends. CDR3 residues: CASSYSGERTMNTEAFF. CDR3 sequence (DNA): TGCGCCAGCAGCTACTCGGGCGAACGGACAATGAACACTGAAGCTTTCTTT.

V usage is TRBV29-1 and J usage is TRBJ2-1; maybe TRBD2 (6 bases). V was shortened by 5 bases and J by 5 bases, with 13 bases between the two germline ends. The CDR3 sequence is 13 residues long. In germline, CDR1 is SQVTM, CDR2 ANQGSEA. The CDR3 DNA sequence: TGCAGCGTTCGCCGCGGGGCAGACAATGAGCAGTTCTTC. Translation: CSVRRGADNEQFF.

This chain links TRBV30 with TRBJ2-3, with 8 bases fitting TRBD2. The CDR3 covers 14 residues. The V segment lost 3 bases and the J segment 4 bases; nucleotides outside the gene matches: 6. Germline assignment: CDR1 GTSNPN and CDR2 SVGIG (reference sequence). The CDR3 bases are TGTGCCTGGAGGGGTAGCGGGACGCCAGATACGCAGTATTTT. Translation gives CAWRGSGTPDTQYF.

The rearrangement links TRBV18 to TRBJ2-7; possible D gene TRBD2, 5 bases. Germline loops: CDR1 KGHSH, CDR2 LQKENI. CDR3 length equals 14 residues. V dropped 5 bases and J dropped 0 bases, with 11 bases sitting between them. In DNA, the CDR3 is TGTGCCAGCTCAACTGGACGGGGCTCCTACGAGCAGTACTTC. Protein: CASSTGRGSYEQYF.